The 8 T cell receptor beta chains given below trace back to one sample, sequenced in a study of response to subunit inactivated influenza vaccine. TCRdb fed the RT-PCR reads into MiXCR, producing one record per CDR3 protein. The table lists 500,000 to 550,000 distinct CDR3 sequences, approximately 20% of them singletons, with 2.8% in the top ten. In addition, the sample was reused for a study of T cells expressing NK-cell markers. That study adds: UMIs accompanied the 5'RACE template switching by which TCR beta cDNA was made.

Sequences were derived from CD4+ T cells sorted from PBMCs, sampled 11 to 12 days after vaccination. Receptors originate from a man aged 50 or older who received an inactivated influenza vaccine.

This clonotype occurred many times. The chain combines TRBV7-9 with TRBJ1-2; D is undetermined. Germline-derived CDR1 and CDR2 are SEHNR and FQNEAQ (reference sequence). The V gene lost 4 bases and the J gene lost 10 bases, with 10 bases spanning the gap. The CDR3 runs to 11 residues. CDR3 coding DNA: TGTGCCAGCAGCTCCTTCCACCACTACACCTTC. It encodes CASSSFHHYTF.

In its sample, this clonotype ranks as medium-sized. The CDR3, as DNA: TGCGCCAGCAGCTTCGCAGGCCGGACTAGCTCCGGGGAGCTGTTTTTT. This gives the protein CASSFAGRTSSGELFF. This chain uses TRBV5-1 with TRBJ2-2; 8 bases fit TRBD2. The germline V gene encodes CDR1 SGHRS and CDR2 YFSETQ. V was pared by 2 bases and J by 6 bases, with 9 bases of the junction left unmatched. CDR3 length: 16 residues. The full variable domain, completed using reference TRBV5-1 and TRBJ2-2, is KAGVTQTPRYLIKTRGQQVTLSCSPISGHRSVSWYQQTPGQGLQFLFEYFSETQRNKGNFPGRFSGRQFSNSRSEMNVSTLELGDSALYLCASSFAGRTSSGELFFGEGSRLTVL.

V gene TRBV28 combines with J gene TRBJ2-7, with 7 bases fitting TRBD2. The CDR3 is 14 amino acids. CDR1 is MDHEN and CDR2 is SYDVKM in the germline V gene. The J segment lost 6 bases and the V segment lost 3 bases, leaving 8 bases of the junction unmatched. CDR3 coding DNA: TGTGCCAGCAGTTTTCTTTCCGGGGGGTTCGAGCAGTACTTC. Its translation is CASSFLSGGFEQYF.

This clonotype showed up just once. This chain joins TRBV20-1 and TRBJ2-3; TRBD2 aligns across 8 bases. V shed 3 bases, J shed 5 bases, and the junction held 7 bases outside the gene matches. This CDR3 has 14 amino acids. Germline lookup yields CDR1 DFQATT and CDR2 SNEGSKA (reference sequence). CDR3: CSASDAGGIDTQYF. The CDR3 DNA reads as TGCAGTGCTAGTGATGCGGGAGGAATAGATACGCAGTATTTT.

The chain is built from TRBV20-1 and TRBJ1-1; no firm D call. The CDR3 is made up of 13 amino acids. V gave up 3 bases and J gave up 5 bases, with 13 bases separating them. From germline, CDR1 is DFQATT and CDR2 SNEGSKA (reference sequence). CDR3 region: CSASPSGRTEAFF. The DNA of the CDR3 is TGCAGTGCTAGCCCGAGCGGCCGTACTGAAGCTTTCTTT.

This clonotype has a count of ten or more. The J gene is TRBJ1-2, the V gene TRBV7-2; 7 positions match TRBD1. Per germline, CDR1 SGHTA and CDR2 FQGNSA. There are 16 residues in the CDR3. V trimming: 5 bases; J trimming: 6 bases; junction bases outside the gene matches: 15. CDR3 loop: CASSPNRGGVADGYTF. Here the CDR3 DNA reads TGTGCCAGCAGCCCTAACAGGGGTGGGGTGGCTGATGGCTACACCTTC.

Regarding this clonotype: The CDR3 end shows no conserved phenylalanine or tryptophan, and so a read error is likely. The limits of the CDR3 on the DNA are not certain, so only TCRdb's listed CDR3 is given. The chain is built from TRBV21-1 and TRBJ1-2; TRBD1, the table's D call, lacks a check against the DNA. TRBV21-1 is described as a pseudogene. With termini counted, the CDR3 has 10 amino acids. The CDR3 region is CAPRGGGTSL.

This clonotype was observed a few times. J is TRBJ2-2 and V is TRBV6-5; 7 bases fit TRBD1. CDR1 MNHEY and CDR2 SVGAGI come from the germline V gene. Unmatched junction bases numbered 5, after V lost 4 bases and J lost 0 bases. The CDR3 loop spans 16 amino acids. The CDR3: CASSLRGQANTGELFF. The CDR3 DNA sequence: TGTGCCAGCAGTTTACGAGGACAGGCGAACACCGGGGAGCTGTTTTTT.